Sequencing of this TCR beta chain was carried out in a study of radiotherapy plus CTLA-4 blockade in lung cancer. The CDR3 covers 16 residues. CDR1 and CDR2 from the germline V gene are MDHEN and SYDVKM. V was clipped by 4 bases and J by 0 bases; unmatched bases: 5. Notes on the study in general: Early clonal dynamics of blood T cells, together with interferon-beta, were reported as the best response predictor.

Clones were sequenced by immunoSEQ multiplex PCR, and TCRdb holds only the in-frame ones, with some missing. Of approximately 72,000 clones detected, 78% appear once; the ten largest clones hold 7% to 8%. A word on this clone: Its antigen is not identified.

The chain joins TRBV28 to TRBJ1-1, with 10 nucleotides matching TRBD1. This TCR was sampled from a human donor with non-small cell lung cancer who had a complete response to radiotherapy plus ipilimumab. The sample was peripheral blood, taken from a patient treated with radiotherapy plus ipilimumab. CDR3 DNA sequence: TGTGCCAGCAGTTCAGGACAGGGGGGCATGAACACTGAAGCTTTCTTT. Protein sequence: CASSSGQGGMNTEAFF.